This TCR beta chain was profiled in a study of Ad26.COV2.S vaccination and SARS-CoV-2 variants (TCRdb year 2021). About the investigation overall: Donors in the vaccine arm were drawn from COV1001, a multicentre, randomized, double-blind, placebo-controlled phase I-IIa trial testing Ad26.COV2.S in healthy adults. Ad26.COV2.S was administered intramuscularly at 5 x 10^10 or 1 x 10^11 viral particles, either as a single shot or as two shots given 56 days apart. Sequencing of the TCRbeta repertoire served to evaluate the specificity and breadth of SARS-CoV-2-reactive T cell receptors following Ad26.COV2.S vaccination. The TCR-sequenced set comprised about 30 samples: approximately 19 Ad26.COV2.S vaccine recipients, 5 placebo recipients and 8 SARS-CoV-2 convalescent individuals. Participants in the trial were split at random into five groups of five each, receiving low-dose or high-dose Ad26.COV2.S once or twice, or else placebo on both occasions. Blinding of investigators to trial group allocation was maintained during experiments and outcome assessment. Findings and caveats that apply to the study as a whole: The study was not powered for comparison of responses between vaccine doses or regimens. Higher spike-specific TCR breadth was observed in Ad26.COV2.S recipients than in placebo recipients (P = 0.0014). It was noted by the authors that total T cell responses may have been underestimated by the TCR breadth and depth analyses. Substantial breadth of spike-specific CD8+ and CD4+ T cell responses was reported after vaccination. Vaccine and placebo recipients had similar non-spike TCR breadth, a finding consistent with the vaccine containing only spike.

What the treatment or condition label conveys for this sample: around 19 received Ad26.COV2.S at low or high dose, single or two shots; roughly five received placebo; per-sample allocation not given. Repertoires of vaccine and placebo recipients were sequenced from samples collected on day 63 after the first injection. Between 29 July and 7 August 2020, Cohort 1b enrolled 25 adults aged 18-55 years at one site in Boston, USA. As a vaccine, Ad26.COV2.S was a replication-incompetent adenovirus type 26 vector that expressed a prefusion-stabilized SARS-CoV-2 spike protein derived from the original Wuhan strain. In regard to this clone: Its specific antigen is unknown. Base qualities are not recorded, but no much larger clone differs from it by a single base.

Unmatched junction bases come to 8, with V trimmed by 1 base and J by 1 base. CDR1 is given as SGHVS and CDR2 as FNYEAQ, both from the germline V gene. The CDR3 numbers 18 residues from cysteine through phenylalanine. The kept DNA is CDR3 alone, 54 bases in frame from the first base. The immunoSEQ Assay was used to sequence TCRbeta CDR3 regions. After extraction, genomic DNA underwent amplification by bias-controlled multiplex PCR, followed by high-throughput sequencing. As for the authors' bioinformatics: Collapsing and filtering of sequences were performed to quantify the absolute abundance of each unique TCRbeta CDR3 region. T cell fraction was estimated by normalizing TCRbeta template counts to usable DNA, with usable DNA measured through amplification of reference genes found in all nucleated cells. Repertoire TCRs were annotated as SARS-CoV-2-specific by exact matching of V gene, CDR3 amino acid sequence and J gene to a known reactive TCR set. MIRA supplied the reference SARS-CoV-2 TCR set, which was filtered for enrichment in COVID-19-positive ImmuneCODE repertoires so that public or cross-reactive TCRs were removed. Based on the MIRA antigens, annotated TCRs were further analysed at the level of specific ORF or position within ORF. Depth was the summed frequency of annotated unique rearrangements, while breadth was defined as annotated unique rearrangements over total unique productive rearrangements. Group comparisons of TCR breadth used two-sided Wilcoxon rank-sum tests. In its TCRdb copy, this immuneACCESS table keeps in-frame sequences only and misses some clones. Where compared with another copy, unresolved V genes explain less than half of these, and the others have no known cause. V and J calls plus clone size are reproduced from that table; the DNA served to infer D and trimming. Within this sample are 350,000 to 500,000 clones, with 80% to 95% of them counted one time only. The top ten clonotypes cover less than 4.5% of the sample.

The sequence joins TRBV7-6 to TRBJ2-4; the central 9 bases match TRBD1. The clonotype originates from a person between 18 and 65 years old who received the Ad26.COV2.S COVID-19 vaccine or a placebo. Sequenced here: peripheral blood, sampled in a trial of Ad26.COV2.S vaccine versus placebo. In nucleotide form, the sequence is TGTGCCAGCAGCTTAGGCCGACAGGGGGGTCGGGCCAAAAACATTCAGTACTTC. Translated, it gives CASSLGRQGGRAKNIQYF.